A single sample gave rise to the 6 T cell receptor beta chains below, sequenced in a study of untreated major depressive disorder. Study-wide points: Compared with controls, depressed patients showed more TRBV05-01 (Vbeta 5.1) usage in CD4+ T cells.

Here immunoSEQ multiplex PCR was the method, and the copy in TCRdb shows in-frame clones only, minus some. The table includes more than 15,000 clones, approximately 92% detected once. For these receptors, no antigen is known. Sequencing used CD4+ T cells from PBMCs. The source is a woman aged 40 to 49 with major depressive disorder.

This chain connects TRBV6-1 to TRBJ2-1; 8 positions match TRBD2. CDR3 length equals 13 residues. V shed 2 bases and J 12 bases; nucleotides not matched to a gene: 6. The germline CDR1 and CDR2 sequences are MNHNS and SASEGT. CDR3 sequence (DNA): TGTGCCAGCAGTGAACTTCCGGGGGGGGTGCAGTTCTTC. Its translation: CASSELPGGVQFF.

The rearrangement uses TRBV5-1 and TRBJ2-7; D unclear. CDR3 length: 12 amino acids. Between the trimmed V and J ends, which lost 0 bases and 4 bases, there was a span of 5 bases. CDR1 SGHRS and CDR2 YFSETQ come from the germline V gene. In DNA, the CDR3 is TGCGCCAGCAGCTTGGGCAGATACGAGCAGTACGTC. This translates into CASSLGRYEQYV.

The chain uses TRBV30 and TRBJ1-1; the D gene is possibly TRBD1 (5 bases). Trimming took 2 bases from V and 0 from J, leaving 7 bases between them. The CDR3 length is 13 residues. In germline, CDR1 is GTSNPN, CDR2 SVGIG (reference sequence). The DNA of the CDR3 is TGTGCCTGGAGTAGACAGATGAACACTGAAGCTTTCTTT. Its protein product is CAWSRQMNTEAFF.

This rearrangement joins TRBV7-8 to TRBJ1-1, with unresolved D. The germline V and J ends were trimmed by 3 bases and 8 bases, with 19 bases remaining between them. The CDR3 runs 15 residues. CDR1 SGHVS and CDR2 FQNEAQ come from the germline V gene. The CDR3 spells CASSFDSQVTREAFF. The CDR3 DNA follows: TGTGCCAGCAGCTTCGATTCCCAGGTTACTAGGGAAGCTTTCTTT.

The CDR3 is CASSPRQGTPTNEKLFF. In nucleotides, the CDR3 is TGTGCCAGCAGCCCCCGACAGGGTACCCCAACTAATGAAAAACTGTTTTTT. J is TRBJ1-4 and V is TRBV9; 7 nucleotides line up with TRBD1. CDR1 and CDR2 (germline): SGDLS, YYNGEE. Losses at the gene ends were 4 bases for V and 0 bases for J; bases not matched to a gene: 9. The CDR3 contains 17 residues.

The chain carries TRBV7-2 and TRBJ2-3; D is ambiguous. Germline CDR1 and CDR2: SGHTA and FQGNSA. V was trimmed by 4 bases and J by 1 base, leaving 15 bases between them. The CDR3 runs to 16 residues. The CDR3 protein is CASSSAYLTGTDTQYF. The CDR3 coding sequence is TGTGCCAGCAGCTCGGCCTATTTGACTGGCACAGATACGCAGTATTTT.